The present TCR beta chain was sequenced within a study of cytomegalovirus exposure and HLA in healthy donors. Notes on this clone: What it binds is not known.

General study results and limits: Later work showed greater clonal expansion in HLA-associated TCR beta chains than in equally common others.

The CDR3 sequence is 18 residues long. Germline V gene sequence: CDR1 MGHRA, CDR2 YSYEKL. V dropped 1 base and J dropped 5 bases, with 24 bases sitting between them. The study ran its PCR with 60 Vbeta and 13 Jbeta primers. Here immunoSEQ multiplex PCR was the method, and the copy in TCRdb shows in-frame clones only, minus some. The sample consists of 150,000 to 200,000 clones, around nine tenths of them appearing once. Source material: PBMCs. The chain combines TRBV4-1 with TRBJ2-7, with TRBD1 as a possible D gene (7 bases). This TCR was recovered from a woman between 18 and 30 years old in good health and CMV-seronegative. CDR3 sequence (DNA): TGCGCCAGCAGCCAAGTTGCGTTCCGTAAAACAGGGGAGGACGAGCAGTACTTC. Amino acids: CASSQVAFRKTGEDEQYF.